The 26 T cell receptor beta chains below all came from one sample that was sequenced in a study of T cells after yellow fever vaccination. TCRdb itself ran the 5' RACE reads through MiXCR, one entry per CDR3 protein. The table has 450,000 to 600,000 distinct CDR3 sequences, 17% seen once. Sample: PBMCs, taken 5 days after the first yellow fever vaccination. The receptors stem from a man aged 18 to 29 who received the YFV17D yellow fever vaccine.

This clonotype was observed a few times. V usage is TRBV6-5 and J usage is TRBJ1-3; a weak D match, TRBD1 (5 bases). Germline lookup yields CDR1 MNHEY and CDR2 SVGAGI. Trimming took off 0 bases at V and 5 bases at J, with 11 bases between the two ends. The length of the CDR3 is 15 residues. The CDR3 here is CASSYSTWGRNTIYF. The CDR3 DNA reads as TGTGCCAGCAGTTACTCGACTTGGGGGAGAAACACCATATATTTT.

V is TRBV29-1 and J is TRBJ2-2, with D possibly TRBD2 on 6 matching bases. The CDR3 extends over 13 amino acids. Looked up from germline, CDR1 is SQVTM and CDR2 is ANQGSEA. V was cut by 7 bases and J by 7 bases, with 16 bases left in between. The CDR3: CSAAGTYIGELFF. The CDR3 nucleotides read TGCAGCGCAGCCGGGACTTACATCGGGGAGCTGTTTTTT.

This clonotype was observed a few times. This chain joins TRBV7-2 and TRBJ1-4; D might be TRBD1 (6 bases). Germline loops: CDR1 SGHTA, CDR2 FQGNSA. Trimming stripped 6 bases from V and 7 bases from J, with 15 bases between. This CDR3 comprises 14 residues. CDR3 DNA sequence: TGTGCCAGCAGGAGGGGGGGAGTTGGTGAAAAACTGTTTTTT. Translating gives CASRRGGVGEKLFF.

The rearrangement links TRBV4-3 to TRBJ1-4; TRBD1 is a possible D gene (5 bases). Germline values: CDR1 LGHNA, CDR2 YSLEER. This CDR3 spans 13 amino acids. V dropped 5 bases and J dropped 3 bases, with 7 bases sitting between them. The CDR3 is CASSKTANEKLFF. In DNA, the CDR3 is TGCGCCAGCAGCAAGACAGCTAATGAAAAACTGTTTTTT.

Here the CDR3 DNA reads TGCAGTGCTAGAGATCAGCAAGAGACCCAGTACTTC. Translated, it gives CSARDQQETQYF. The chain uses TRBV20-1 and TRBJ2-5; D unclear. This CDR3 region has 12 residues. Germline lookup yields CDR1 DFQATT and CDR2 SNEGSKA (reference sequence). The V end was cut by 0 bases, the J end by 2 bases, with 4 bases between.

The CDR3 coding sequence is TGCAGCGTAACCGCGGGGGCCCAAGAGACCCAGTACTTC. Protein sequence: CSVTAGAQETQYF. The chain is built from TRBV20-1 and TRBJ2-5; maybe TRBD2 (7 bases). The length of the CDR3 is 13 residues. The germline CDR1 and CDR2 sequences are DFQATT and SNEGSKA (reference sequence).

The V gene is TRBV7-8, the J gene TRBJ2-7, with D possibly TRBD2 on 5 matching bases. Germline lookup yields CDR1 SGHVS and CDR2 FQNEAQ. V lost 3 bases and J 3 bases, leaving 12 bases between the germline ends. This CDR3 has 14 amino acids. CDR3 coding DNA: TGTGCCAGCAGCTTCGGGGTAACTCTCTACGAGCAGTACTTC. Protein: CASSFGVTLYEQYF.

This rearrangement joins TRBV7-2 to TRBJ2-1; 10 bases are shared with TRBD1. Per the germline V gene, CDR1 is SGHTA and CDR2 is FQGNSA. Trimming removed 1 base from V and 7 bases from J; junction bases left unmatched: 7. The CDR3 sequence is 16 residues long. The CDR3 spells CASSLVGTGVWNEQFF. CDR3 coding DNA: TGTGCCAGCAGCTTAGTAGGGACAGGGGTATGGAATGAGCAGTTCTTC.

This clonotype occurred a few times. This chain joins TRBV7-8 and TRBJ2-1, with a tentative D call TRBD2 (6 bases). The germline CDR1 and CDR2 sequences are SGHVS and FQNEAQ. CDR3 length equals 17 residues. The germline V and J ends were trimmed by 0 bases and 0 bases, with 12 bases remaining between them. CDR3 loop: CASSLAPPGDSYNEQFF. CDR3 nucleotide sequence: TGTGCCAGCAGCTTAGCGCCTCCGGGGGACTCCTACAATGAGCAGTTCTTC.

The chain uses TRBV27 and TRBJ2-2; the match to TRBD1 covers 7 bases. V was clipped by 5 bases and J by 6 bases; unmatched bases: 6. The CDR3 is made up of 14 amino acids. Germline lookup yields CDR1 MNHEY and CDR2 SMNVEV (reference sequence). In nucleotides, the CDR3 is TGTGCCAGCAGTCGGGACAGTATCCCCGGGGAGCTGTTTTTT. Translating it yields CASSRDSIPGELFF.

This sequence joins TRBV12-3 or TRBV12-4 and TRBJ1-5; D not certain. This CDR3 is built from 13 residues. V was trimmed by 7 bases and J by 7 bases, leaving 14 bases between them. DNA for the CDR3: TGTGCCAGCACCCTAGCCGGAACCCAGCCCCAGCATTTT. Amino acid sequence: CASTLAGTQPQHF.

The CDR3 DNA is TGCAGCGCCCGGCGAGAGAACACTGAAGCTTTCTTT. Translating it yields CSARRENTEAFF. V and J are TRBV29-1 and TRBJ1-1; D call uncertain. The ends were cut back, 7 bases at V and 1 base at J, with 10 bases in the middle. Germline CDR1 reads SQVTM; CDR2 reads ANQGSEA. The CDR3 sequence is 12 residues long. The whole variable domain, remainder taken from reference TRBV29-1 and TRBJ1-1, is SAVISQKPSRDICQRGTSLTIQCQVDSQVTMMFWYRQQPGQSLTLIATANQGSEATYESGFVIDKFPISRPNLTFSTLTVSNMSPEDSSIYLCSARRENTEAFFGQGTRLTVV.

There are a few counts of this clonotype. CDR3 amino acids: CASSKATGRGDTQYF. The CDR3 coding sequence is TGTGCCAGTAGTAAGGCGACAGGGAGAGGGGATACGCAGTATTTT. V usage is TRBV19 and J usage is TRBJ2-3; TRBD1 agrees at 7 bases. In germline, CDR1 is LNHDA, CDR2 SQIVND (reference sequence). This CDR3 has 15 amino acids. V shed 4 bases, J shed 6 bases, and the junction held 10 bases outside the gene matches.

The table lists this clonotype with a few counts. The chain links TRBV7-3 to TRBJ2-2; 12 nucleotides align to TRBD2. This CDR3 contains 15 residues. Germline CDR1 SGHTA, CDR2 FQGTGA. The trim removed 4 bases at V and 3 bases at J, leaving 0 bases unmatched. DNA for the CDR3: TGTGCCAGCAGCTCTAGCGGGGGGGACACCGGGGAGCTGTTTTTT. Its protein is CASSSSGGDTGELFF.

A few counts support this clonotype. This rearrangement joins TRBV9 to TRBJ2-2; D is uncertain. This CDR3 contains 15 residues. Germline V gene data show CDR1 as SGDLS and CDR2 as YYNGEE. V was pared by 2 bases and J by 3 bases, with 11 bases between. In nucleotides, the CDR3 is TGTGCCAGCAGCGTCTTACACCTTGACACCGGGGAGCTGTTTTTT. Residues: CASSVLHLDTGELFF.

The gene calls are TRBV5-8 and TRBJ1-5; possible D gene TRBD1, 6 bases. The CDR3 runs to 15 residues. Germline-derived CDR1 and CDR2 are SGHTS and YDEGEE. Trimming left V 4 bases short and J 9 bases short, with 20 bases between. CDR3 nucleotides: TGTGCCAGCAGCCATTTCACAGGGAGGAGGACGCCCCAGCATTTT. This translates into CASSHFTGRRTPQHF.

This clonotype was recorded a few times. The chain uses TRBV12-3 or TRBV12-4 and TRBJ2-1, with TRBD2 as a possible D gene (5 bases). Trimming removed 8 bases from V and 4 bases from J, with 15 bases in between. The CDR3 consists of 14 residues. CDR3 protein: CASSRNLAYNEQFF. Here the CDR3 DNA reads TGTGCCAGCTCGCGGAACCTAGCATACAATGAGCAGTTCTTC.

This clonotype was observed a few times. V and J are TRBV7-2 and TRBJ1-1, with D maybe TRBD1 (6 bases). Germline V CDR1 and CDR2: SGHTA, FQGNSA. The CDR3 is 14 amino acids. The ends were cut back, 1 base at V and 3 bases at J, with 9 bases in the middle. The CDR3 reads CASSLDGGHTEAFF. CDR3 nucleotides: TGTGCCAGCAGCTTAGATGGGGGGCACACTGAAGCTTTCTTT.

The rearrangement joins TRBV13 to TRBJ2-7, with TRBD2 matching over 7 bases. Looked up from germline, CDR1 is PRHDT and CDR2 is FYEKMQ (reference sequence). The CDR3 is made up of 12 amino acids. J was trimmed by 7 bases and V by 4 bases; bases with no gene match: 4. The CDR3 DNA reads TGTGCCAGCAGCTCCCGGGGGGTTGAGCAGTACTTC. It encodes CASSSRGVEQYF.

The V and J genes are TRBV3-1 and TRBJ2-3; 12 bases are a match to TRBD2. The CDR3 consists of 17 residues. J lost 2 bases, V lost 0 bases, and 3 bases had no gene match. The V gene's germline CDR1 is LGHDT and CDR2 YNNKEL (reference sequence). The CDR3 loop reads CASSQELAGGTTDTQYF. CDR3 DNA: TGTGCCAGCAGCCAAGAACTAGCGGGGGGTACCACAGATACGCAGTATTTT.

The CDR3 is CASSTTGWGTQYF. CDR3 nucleotides: TGTGCCAGCAGCACGACAGGATGGGGGACCCAGTACTTC. The chain is built from TRBV27 and TRBJ2-5; a weak D match, TRBD1 (6 bases). The germline V gene encodes CDR1 MNHEY and CDR2 SMNVEV (reference sequence). CDR3 length equals 13 residues. V shed 6 bases and J shed 7 bases, with 15 bases lying between them.

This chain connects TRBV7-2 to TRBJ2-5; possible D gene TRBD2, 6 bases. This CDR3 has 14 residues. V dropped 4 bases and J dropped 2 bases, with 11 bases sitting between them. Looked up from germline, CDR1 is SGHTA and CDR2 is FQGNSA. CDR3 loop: CASSSSGTQETQYF. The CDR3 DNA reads TGTGCCAGCAGCTCATCCGGGACTCAAGAGACCCAGTACTTC.

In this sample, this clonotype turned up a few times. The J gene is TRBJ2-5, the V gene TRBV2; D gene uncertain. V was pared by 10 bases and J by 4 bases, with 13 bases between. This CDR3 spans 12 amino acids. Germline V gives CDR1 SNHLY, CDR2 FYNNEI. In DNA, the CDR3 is TGTGCCATCCAGAGGATAGGAGAGACCCAGTACTTC. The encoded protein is CAIQRIGETQYF. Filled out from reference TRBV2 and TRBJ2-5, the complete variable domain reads EPEVTQTPSHQVTQMGQEVILRCVPISNHLYFYWYRQILGQKVEFLVSFYNNEISEKSEIFDDQFSVERPDGSNFTLKIRSTKLEDSAMYFCAIQRIGETQYFGPGTRLLVL.

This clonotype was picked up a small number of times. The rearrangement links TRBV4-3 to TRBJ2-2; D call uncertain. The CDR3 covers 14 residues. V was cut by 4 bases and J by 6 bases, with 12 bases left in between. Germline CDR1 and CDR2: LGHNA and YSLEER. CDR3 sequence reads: CASSPSSWAGELFF. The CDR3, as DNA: TGCGCCAGCAGCCCCTCTTCCTGGGCCGGGGAGCTGTTTTTT.

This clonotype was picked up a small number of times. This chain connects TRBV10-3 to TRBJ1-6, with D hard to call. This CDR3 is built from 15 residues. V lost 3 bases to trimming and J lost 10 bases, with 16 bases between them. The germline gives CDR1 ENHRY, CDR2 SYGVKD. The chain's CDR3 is CAISDREFSGSPLHF. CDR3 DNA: TGTGCCATCAGTGATCGTGAGTTTTCAGGATCACCCCTCCACTTT.

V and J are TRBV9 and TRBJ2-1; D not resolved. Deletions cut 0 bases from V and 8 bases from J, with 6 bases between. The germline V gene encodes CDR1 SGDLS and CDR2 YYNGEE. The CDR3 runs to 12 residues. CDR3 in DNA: TGTGCCAGCAGCGTAGGGAAGCATGAGCAGTTCTTC. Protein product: CASSVGKHEQFF.